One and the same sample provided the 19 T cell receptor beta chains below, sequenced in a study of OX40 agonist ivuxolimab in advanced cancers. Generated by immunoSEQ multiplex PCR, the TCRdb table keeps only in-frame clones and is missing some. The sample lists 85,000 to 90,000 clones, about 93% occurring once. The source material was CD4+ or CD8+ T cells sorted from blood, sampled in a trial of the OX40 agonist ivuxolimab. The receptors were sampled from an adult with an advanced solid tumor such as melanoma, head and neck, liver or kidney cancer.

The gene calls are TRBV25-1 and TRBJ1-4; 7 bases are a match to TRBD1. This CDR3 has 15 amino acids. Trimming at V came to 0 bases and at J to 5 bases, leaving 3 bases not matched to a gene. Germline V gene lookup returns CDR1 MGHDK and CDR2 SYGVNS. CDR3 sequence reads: CASSEYGRGNEKLFF. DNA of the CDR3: TGTGCCAGCAGTGAATATGGCAGGGGGAATGAAAAACTGTTTTTT. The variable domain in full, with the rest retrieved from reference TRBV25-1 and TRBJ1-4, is EADIYQTPRYLVIGTGKKITLECSQTMGHDKMYWYQQDPGMELHLIHYSYGVNSTEKGDLSSESTVSRIRTEHFPLTLESARPSHTSQYLCASSEYGRGNEKLFFGSGTQLSVL.

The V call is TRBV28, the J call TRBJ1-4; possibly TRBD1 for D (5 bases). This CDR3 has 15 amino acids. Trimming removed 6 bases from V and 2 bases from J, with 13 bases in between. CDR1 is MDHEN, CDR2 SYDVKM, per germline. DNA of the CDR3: TGTGCCAGCAGCTTGGCCGGGGCCACTAATGAAAAACTGTTTTTT. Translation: CASSLAGATNEKLFF. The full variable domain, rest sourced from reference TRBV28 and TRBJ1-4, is DVKVTQSSRYLVKRTGEKVFLECVQDMDHENMFWYRQDPGLGLRLIYFSYDVKMKEKGDIPEGYSVSREKKERFSLILESASTNQTSMYLCASSLAGATNEKLFFGSGTQLSVL.

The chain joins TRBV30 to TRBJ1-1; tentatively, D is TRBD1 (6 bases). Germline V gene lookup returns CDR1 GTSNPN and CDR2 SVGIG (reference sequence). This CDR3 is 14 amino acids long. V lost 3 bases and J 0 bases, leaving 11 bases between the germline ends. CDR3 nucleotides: TGTGCCTGGAGCCGGGGGGGGCTGAACACTGAAGCTTTCTTT. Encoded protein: CAWSRGGLNTEAFF.

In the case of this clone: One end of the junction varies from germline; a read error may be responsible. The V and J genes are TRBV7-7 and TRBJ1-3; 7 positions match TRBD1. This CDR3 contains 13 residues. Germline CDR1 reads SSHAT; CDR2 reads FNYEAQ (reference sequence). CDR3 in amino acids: CASSQGAGNTIYF. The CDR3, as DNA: TGTGCTAGCAGCCAGGGGGCTGGAAACACCATATATTTT. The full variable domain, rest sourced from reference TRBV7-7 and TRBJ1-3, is GAGVSQSPRYKVTKRGQDVTLRCDPISSHATLYWYQQALGQGPEFLTYFNYEAQPDKSGLPSDRFSAERPEGSISTLTIQRTEQRDSAMYRCASSQGAGNTIYFGEGSWLTVV.

Written as DNA, the CDR3 is TGCGCCAGTTGGGACAGTCCGGACACCGGGGAGCTGTTTTTT. It specifies CASWDSPDTGELFF. The chain links TRBV5-1 to TRBJ2-2, with 7 bases lining up with TRBD1. This CDR3 spans 14 amino acids. Germline lookup yields CDR1 SGHRS and CDR2 YFSETQ. Trimming at V came to 8 bases and at J to 3 bases, leaving 7 bases not matched to a gene.

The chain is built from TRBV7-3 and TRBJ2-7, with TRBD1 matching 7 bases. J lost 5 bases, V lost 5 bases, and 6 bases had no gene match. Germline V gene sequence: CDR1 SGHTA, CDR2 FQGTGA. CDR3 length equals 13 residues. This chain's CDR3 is CASSLQGSDEQYF. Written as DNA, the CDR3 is TGTGCCAGCAGCCTACAGGGGTCGGACGAGCAGTACTTC.

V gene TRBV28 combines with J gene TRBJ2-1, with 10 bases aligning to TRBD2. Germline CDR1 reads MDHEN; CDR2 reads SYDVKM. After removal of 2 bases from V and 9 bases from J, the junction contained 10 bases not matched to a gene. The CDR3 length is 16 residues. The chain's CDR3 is CASSLPGTSVLVEQFF. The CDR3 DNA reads TGTGCCAGCAGTTTACCGGGGACTAGCGTTCTAGTTGAGCAGTTCTTC.

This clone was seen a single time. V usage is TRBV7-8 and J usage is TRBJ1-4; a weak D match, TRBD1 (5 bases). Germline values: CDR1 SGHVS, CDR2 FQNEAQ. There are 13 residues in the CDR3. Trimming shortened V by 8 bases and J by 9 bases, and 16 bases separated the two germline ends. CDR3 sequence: CASGTGHGKKLFF. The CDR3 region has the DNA TGTGCCAGCGGGACCGGTCATGGGAAAAAACTGTTTTTT. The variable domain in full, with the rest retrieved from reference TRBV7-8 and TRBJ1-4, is GAGVSQSPRYKVAKRGQDVALRCDPISGHVSLFWYQQALGQGPEFLTYFQNEAQLDKSGLPSDRFFAERPEGSVSTLKIQRTQQEDSAVYLCASGTGHGKKLFFGSGTQLSVL.

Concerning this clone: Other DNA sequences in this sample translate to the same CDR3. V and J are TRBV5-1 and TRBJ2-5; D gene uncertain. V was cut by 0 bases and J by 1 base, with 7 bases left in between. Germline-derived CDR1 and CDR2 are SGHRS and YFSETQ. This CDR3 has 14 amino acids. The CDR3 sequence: CASSLAGSQETQYF. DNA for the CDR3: TGCGCCAGCAGCTTGGCGGGCAGCCAAGAGACCCAGTACTTC.

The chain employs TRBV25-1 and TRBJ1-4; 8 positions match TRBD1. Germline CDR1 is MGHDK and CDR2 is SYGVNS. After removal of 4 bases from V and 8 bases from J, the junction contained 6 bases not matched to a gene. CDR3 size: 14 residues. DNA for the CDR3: TGTGCCAGCAGTGGTGGACAGGGTGGGGAAAAACTGTTTTTT. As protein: CASSGGQGGEKLFF.

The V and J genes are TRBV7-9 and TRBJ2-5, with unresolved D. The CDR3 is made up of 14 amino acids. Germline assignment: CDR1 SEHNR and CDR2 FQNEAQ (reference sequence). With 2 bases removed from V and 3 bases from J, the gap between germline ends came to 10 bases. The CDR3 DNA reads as TGTGCCAGCAGCTTAAATCCACAGAAAGAGACCCAGTACTTC. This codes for CASSLNPQKETQYF.

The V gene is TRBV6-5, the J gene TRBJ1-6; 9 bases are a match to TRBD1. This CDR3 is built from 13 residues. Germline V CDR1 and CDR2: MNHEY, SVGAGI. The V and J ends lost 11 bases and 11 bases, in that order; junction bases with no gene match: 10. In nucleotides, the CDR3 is TGTGCCGCGACGGAGACAGGGGGAGCACCCCTCCACTTT. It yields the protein CAATETGGAPLHF.

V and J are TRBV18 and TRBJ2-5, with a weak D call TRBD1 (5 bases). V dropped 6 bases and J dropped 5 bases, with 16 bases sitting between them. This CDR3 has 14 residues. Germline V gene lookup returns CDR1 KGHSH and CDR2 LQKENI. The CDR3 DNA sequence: TGTGCCAGCTCCCTCAATCAGGGCGTTGAGACCCAGTACTTC. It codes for CASSLNQGVETQYF.

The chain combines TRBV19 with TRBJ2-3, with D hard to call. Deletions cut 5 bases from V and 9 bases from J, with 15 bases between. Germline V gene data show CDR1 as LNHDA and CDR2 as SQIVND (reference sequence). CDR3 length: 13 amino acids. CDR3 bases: TGTGCCAGTAGTTCTGGACCCAGTGGGACGCAGTATTTT. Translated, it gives CASSSGPSGTQYF.

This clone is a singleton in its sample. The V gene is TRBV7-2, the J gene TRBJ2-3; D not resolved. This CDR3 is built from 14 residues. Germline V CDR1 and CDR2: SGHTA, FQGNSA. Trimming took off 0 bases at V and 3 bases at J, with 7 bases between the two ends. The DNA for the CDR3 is TGTGCCAGCAGCTTAGCGGGCGCAACAGATACGCAGTATTTT. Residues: CASSLAGATDTQYF.

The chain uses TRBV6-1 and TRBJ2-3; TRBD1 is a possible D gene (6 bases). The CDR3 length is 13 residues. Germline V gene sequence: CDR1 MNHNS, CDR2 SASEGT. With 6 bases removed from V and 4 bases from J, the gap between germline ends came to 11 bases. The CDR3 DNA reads TGTGCCAGCAGCCTACAGGGTCCAGATACGCAGTATTTT. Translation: CASSLQGPDTQYF.

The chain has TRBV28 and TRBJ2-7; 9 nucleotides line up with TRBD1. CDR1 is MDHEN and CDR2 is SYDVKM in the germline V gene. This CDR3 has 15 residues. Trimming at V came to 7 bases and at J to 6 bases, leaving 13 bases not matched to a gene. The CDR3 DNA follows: TGTGCCAGCACCCGCTCTACAGGGGGCATAGGCGAGCAGTACTTC. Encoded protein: CASTRSTGGIGEQYF.

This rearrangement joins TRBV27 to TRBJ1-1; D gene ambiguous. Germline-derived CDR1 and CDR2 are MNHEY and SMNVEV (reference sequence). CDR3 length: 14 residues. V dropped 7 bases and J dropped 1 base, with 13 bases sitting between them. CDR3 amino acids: CASNRNKTNTEAFF. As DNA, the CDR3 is TGTGCCAGCAATAGAAACAAGACGAACACTGAAGCTTTCTTT.

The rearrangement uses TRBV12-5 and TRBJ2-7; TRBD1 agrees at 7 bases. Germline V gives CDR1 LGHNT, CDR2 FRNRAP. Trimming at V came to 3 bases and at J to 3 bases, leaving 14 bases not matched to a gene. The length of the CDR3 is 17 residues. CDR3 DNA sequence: TGTGCTAGTGGTTTTGCCGGTATGGACAGGCTTCACTACGAGCAGTACTTC. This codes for CASGFAGMDRLHYEQYF.